These 26 T cell receptor beta chains were all obtained from the same sample, sequenced in a study of blood T cell repertoires in COVID-19. The data were produced by immunoSEQ multiplex PCR, yet TCRdb's version contains in-frame clones alone and is incomplete. The profile covers about 200,000 clones, with approximately 80% appearing a single time and about 5% taken by the ten largest. The specimen sequenced was PBMCs or T cells enriched from blood (not recorded which). All receptors come from a woman aged 55 to 70 with acute COVID-19.

The chain is built from TRBV5-6 and TRBJ1-3, with D possibly matching TRBD1 (5 bases). CDR3 length: 15 amino acids. Germline assignment: CDR1 SGHDT and CDR2 YYEEEE. V lost 2 bases, J lost 3 bases, and 12 bases lay in between. The DNA of the CDR3 is TGTGCCAGCAGCTTAGAAGGGGCAGGTGGAAACACCATATATTTT. This codes for CASSLEGAGGNTIYF.

The CDR3 sequence: CASSLASLTPTEAFF. The CDR3 DNA follows: TGCGCCAGCAGCTTGGCCAGTCTTACCCCCACTGAAGCTTTCTTT. The J gene is TRBJ1-1, the V gene TRBV5-1; D is unresolved. CDR3 size: 15 residues. V was shortened by 0 bases and J by 4 bases, with 13 bases between the two germline ends. Germline CDR1 and CDR2: SGHRS and YFSETQ.

This clone was counted a single time. The chain combines TRBV7-2 with TRBJ2-1, with D possibly TRBD2 on 5 matching bases. The CDR3 consists of 12 residues. The V gene lost 6 bases and the J gene lost 10 bases, with 13 bases spanning the gap. Germline V lookup: CDR1 SGHTA, CDR2 FQGNSA. CDR3 sequence reads: CASSYTSGEQFF. The CDR3 DNA is TGTGCCAGCAGTTATACTAGTGGCGAGCAGTTCTTC. Combining the CDR3 with reference TRBV7-2 and TRBJ2-1 gives the whole variable domain GAGVSQSPSNKVTEKGKDVELRCDPISGHTALYWYRQSLGQGLEFLIYFQGNSAPDKSGLPSDRFSAERTGGSVSTLTIQRTQQEDSAVYLCASSYTSGEQFFGPGTRLTVL.

V usage is TRBV15 and J usage is TRBJ2-7; D is unclear. The CDR3 runs to 14 residues. Germline CDR1 LNHNV, CDR2 YYDKDF (reference sequence). V was trimmed by 3 bases and J by 3 bases, leaving 12 bases between them. The CDR3 region is CATSSARSGYEQYF. For the CDR3, the DNA is TGTGCCACCAGCAGCGCTAGGTCTGGCTACGAGCAGTACTTC.

The chain joins TRBV13 to TRBJ2-3, with D unclear. The length of the CDR3 is 13 residues. The V end lost 5 bases, the J end lost 3 bases, and 9 bases lay between the germline ends. CDR1 and CDR2 from the germline V gene are PRHDT and FYEKMQ (reference sequence). CDR3 amino acids: CASSPPRTDTQYF. The CDR3 DNA reads TGTGCCAGCAGCCCCCCGCGGACAGATACGCAGTATTTT.

This clone was counted once. The chain uses TRBV6-5 and TRBJ2-1; 10 nucleotides agree with TRBD2. The germline V gene encodes CDR1 MNHEY and CDR2 SVGAGI. The CDR3 loop spans 15 amino acids. V gave up 5 bases and J gave up 6 bases; unmatched junction bases: 7. In DNA, the CDR3 is TGTGCCAGCAGTCAACAACTAGCGGGGTTCAATGAGCAGTTCTTC. Encoded protein: CASSQQLAGFNEQFF.

The chain recombines TRBV28 with TRBJ1-2; 10 bases line up with TRBD1. Germline values: CDR1 MDHEN, CDR2 SYDVKM. The CDR3 is made up of 14 amino acids. Unmatched junction bases numbered 6, after V lost 6 bases and J lost 5 bases. The CDR3 reads CASSRDRGGYGYTF. As DNA, the CDR3 is TGTGCCAGCAGCCGGGACAGGGGAGGGTATGGCTACACCTTC.

This clone appeared a few times. This rearrangement joins TRBV29-1 to TRBJ2-1, with 9 bases that match TRBD2. From germline, CDR1 is SQVTM and CDR2 ANQGSEA. This CDR3 spans 14 amino acids. The V gene end was trimmed by 4 bases and the J gene end by 6 bases; junction bases not matched to a gene: 7. Here the CDR3 reads CSVGAGGPSNEQFF. The CDR3 DNA is TGCAGCGTTGGGGCGGGAGGGCCTAGCAATGAGCAGTTCTTC.

V gene TRBV10-1 combines with J gene TRBJ2-1; 7 nucleotides match TRBD2. Germline V gives CDR1 WNHNN, CDR2 SYGVQD (reference sequence). The CDR3 runs 15 residues. Losses at the gene ends were 6 bases for V and 8 bases for J; bases not matched to a gene: 13. The CDR3 sequence: CASRAGTAGVHEQFF. DNA for the CDR3: TGCGCCAGCAGGGCTGGGACTGCGGGAGTCCATGAGCAGTTCTTC.

The chain has TRBV21-1 and TRBJ1-1; no check of the table's D call, TRBD1, against the DNA was made. TRBV21-1 is marked as a pseudogene. There are 16 residues in the CDR3. This CDR3 is CASSKEWRGRSPEAFF. The CDR3 nucleotides read TGTGCCAGCAGCAAAGAGTGGAGGGGGCGATCCCCTGAAGCTTTCTTT.

The rearrangement uses TRBV6-5 and TRBJ1-3, with D possibly TRBD1 on 5 matching bases. Germline V gene data show CDR1 as MNHEY and CDR2 as SVGAGI. This CDR3 comprises 15 residues. V shed 6 bases and J shed 5 bases, with 17 bases lying between them. The CDR3 sequence is CASSESTVGRNTIYF. CDR3 DNA: TGTGCCAGCAGCGAGTCGACAGTTGGGAGAAACACCATATATTTT.

V usage is TRBV30 and J usage is TRBJ2-5, with 9 nucleotides matching TRBD2. V gave up 5 bases and J gave up 2 bases; unmatched junction bases: 6. The CDR3 spans 14 residues. Germline CDR1 is GTSNPN and CDR2 is SVGIG (reference sequence). CDR3 sequence reads: CAWVTSGRQETQYF. CDR3 in DNA: TGTGCCTGGGTAACTAGCGGGCGGCAAGAGACCCAGTACTTC.

J is TRBJ1-2 and V is TRBV3-1 (or the pseudogene TRBV3-2); D uncertain. Per the germline V gene, CDR1 is LGHDT and CDR2 is YNNKEL (reference sequence). Trimming took 3 bases from V and 13 from J, leaving 18 bases between them. The length of the CDR3 is 13 residues. DNA of the CDR3: TGTGCCAGCAGCCACCGGTCGACTCCCCTGCCCACCTTC. Residues: CASSHRSTPLPTF.

V is TRBV11-2 and J is TRBJ1-2, with D perhaps matching TRBD1 (6 bases). With 5 bases removed from V and 6 bases from J, the gap between germline ends came to 16 bases. The CDR3 is made up of 14 amino acids. Per germline, CDR1 SGHAT and CDR2 FQNNGV. CDR3 bases: TGTGCCAGCAGCCCAGGGGTTGGGAGCGATGGCTACACCTTC. It specifies CASSPGVGSDGYTF.

The gene calls are TRBV4-3 and TRBJ1-1, with D possibly TRBD1 on 5 matching bases. Trimming left V 4 bases short and J 6 bases short, with 15 bases between. The CDR3 is 14 amino acids. Germline-derived CDR1 and CDR2 are LGHNA and YSLEER. The CDR3 DNA reads TGCGCCAGCAGCCTATTACAGGCGGGGGCTGAAGCTTTCTTT. This codes for CASSLLQAGAEAFF.

CDR3 nucleotides: TGTGCCAGCAGCTTAGGCAGCTCGGGCTATGGCTACACCTTC. It codes for CASSLGSSGYGYTF. V usage is TRBV11-3 and J usage is TRBJ1-2, with D uncertain. Germline CDR1 is SGHNT and CDR2 is YENEEA. The germline V and J ends were trimmed by 1 base and 4 bases, with 10 bases remaining between them. This CDR3 has 14 residues.

The chain is built from TRBV15 and TRBJ2-1, with 8 bases aligning to TRBD2. With V trimmed by 1 base and J by 12 bases, 14 bases remained unmatched. There are 16 residues in the CDR3. Per germline, CDR1 LNHNV and CDR2 YYDKDF (reference sequence). CDR3 sequence (DNA): TGTGCCACCAGCAGAGCTTCGGCTAGCGGGCCCCCAGTGCAGTTCTTC. Translation gives CATSRASASGPPVQFF.

V and J are TRBV6-2 or TRBV6-3 and TRBJ2-1; possibly TRBD2 for D (7 bases). Trimming took 2 bases from V and 5 from J, leaving 13 bases between them. Germline lookup yields CDR1 MNHEY and CDR2 SVGEGT. The CDR3 sequence is 15 residues long. CDR3 sequence reads: CASSYGGGNHNEQFF. CDR3 bases: TGTGCCAGCAGTTACGGGGGGGGCAATCACAATGAGCAGTTCTTC.

V is TRBV5-4 and J is TRBJ1-1; tentative D call: TRBD1 (6 bases). This CDR3 contains 14 residues. The ends were cut back, 5 bases at V and 5 bases at J, with 16 bases in the middle. Germline V gives CDR1 SGHNT, CDR2 YYREEE (reference sequence). CDR3 loop: CASSSGQPGTEAFF. The CDR3 coding sequence is TGTGCCAGCAGTTCTGGACAGCCAGGGACTGAAGCTTTCTTT.

The rearrangement uses TRBV5-1 and TRBJ2-1, with D possibly matching TRBD2 (7 bases). This CDR3 contains 16 residues. Germline V CDR1 and CDR2: SGHRS, YFSETQ. Trimming removed 2 bases from V and 6 bases from J, with 18 bases in between. This CDR3 is CASSFGAGQRPNEQFF. The CDR3 DNA is TGCGCCAGCAGCTTTGGAGCGGGACAACGACCCAATGAGCAGTTCTTC.

This clone showed up just once. The rearrangement links TRBV5-1 to TRBJ1-1; 7 nucleotides line up with TRBD1. This CDR3 spans 15 amino acids. V dropped 2 bases and J dropped 2; count of bases not matched to a gene: 6. CDR1 is SGHRS, CDR2 YFSETQ, per germline. DNA of the CDR3: TGCGCCAGCAGCTTCTCTAACAGGGGCAACACTGAAGCTTTCTTT. Translated, it gives CASSFSNRGNTEAFF.

This clone was picked up a small number of times. The rearrangement joins TRBV6-5 to TRBJ2-1; 7 positions match TRBD2. CDR3 size: 12 residues. The germline V gene encodes CDR1 MNHEY and CDR2 SVGAGI. Trimming cost V 6 bases and J 14 bases; bases outside gene matches: 10. CDR3 nucleotide sequence: TGTGCCAGCAGCCCAGCCGGGAGGCGGGAGTTCTTC. Its translation is CASSPAGRREFF.

The chain carries TRBV20-1 and TRBJ2-5; 9 bases are a match to TRBD2. J was trimmed by 4 bases and V by 3 bases; bases with no gene match: 12. The CDR3 is 16 amino acids. Germline V gene sequence: CDR1 DFQATT, CDR2 SNEGSKA (reference sequence). The CDR3 DNA reads TGCAGTGCTAGTTTTATTGCGGGAGGGCCGGGAGAGACCCAGTACTTC. Encoded protein: CSASFIAGGPGETQYF.

The chain recombines TRBV11-2 with TRBJ2-3; 11 bases align to TRBD2. The V gene end was trimmed by 4 bases and the J gene end by 0 bases; junction bases not matched to a gene: 9. CDR1 is SGHAT, CDR2 FQNNGV, per germline. The CDR3 extends over 18 amino acids. DNA for the CDR3: TGTGCCAGCAGCTCACCCGGGACTAGCGGTACTAGCACAGATACGCAGTATTTT. Its protein product is CASSSPGTSGTSTDTQYF.

This clone has a single count. This sequence joins TRBV7-8 and TRBJ1-2; D not resolved. The germline CDR1 and CDR2 sequences are SGHVS and FQNEAQ. V was pared by 0 bases and J by 2 bases, with 10 bases between. The CDR3 is made up of 15 amino acids. CDR3 sequence reads: CASSLAGGPNYGYTF. DNA of the CDR3: TGTGCCAGCAGCTTAGCGGGAGGCCCGAACTATGGCTACACCTTC.

J is TRBJ1-5 and V is TRBV30; 7 nucleotides agree with TRBD1. The CDR3 totals 14 residues. In germline, CDR1 is GTSNPN, CDR2 SVGIG (reference sequence). Germline trimming cut 2 bases from V and 2 bases from J; bases unmatched to any gene: 3. CDR3: CAWSPGQGNQPQHF. The CDR3 nucleotides read TGTGCCTGGAGTCCAGGACAGGGCAATCAGCCCCAGCATTTT.